This T cell receptor (beta chain) originates from a study of siplizumab effects on memory and regulatory T cells. Study-wide results and limits: Naive T cells looked more diverse than memory cells, and they looked like major contributors to the alloresponse. Neither a naive nor a memory phenotype was assignable to roughly 80-96% of proliferating CD4+ or CD8+ clones.

Libraries were prepared by immunoSEQ multiplex PCR; TCRdb keeps only in-frame clonotypes and omits some of them. The sample contains over 100,000 clones, roughly nine tenths of which appear only once. A word on this clone: What it recognizes is unknown.

Sequencing was carried out using Tregs sorted from blood. The sequence was obtained from a human donor in good health.

The CDR3 sequence is CASSLAVAGGQETQYF. The CDR3 nucleotides read TGTGCCAGCAGCTTGGCGGTAGCGGGAGGGCAAGAGACCCAGTACTTC. The chain links TRBV5-6 to TRBJ2-5, with 11 bases identical to TRBD2. The J segment lost 2 bases and the V segment lost 0 bases, leaving 3 bases of the junction unmatched. The germline V gene has CDR1 SGHDT and CDR2 YYEEEE. The CDR3 contains 16 residues.